The rows below give T cell receptor beta chains drawn from one sample of a study of T cells in narcolepsy. Generated by immunoSEQ multiplex PCR, the TCRdb table keeps only in-frame clones and is missing some. The sample includes about 24,000 clones, about 80% of them seen just once. Specimen: memory (CD45RA-) CD4+ T cells from blood. These receptors all come from a human donor in good health. The conserved cysteine and the conserved F or W are not part of the CDR3 here. The order of the fields is J gene, CDR3 length, V gene, CDR3 protein.

>TRBJ2-5|12|TRBV5-8
ASSLGGPSGDQY
>TRBJ2-1|18|TRBV15
ATSRLGFWTSGGNYNEQF
>TRBJ2-5|12|TRBV5-6
ASSPSGGAETQY
>TRBJ2-7|11|TRBV7-6
ASSVGRNYEQY
>TRBJ1-3|11|TRBV6-5
ASSLTGGNTIY
>TRBJ1-6|16|TRBV5-5
ASSLVPGGQSYNSPLH
>TRBJ1-2|10|TRBV6-4
ASSRLGGPYT
>NA|12|TRBV14
ASSRLGLLYEQY
>TRBJ2-2|14|TRBV9
ASSPRADSNTGELF
>TRBJ1-1|12|TRBV6-4
ASSPGGGNTEAF
>TRBJ2-5|14|TRBV7-2
ASSLGYRGEKETQY
>TRBJ2-7|13|TRBV7-2
ASSSHPDRVYEQY
>TRBJ2-7|10|TRBV11-3
ASSSTGYEQY
>TRBJ2-7|14|TRBV11-2
ASSLAGLAGAREQY
>TRBJ2-7|12|TRBV5-5
ASSTGRSAYEQY
>TRBJ2-7|11|TRBV5-4
ASSFGGTYEQY
>TRBJ2-3|13|TRBV9
ASSRGPSGVDTQY
>TRBJ1-1|14|TRBV4-3
ASSQAGGKMNTEAF
>TRBJ1-1|13|TRBV12-5
ASGVGQTVNTEAF
>TRBJ2-1|13|TRBV2
AGSPGLAGGREQF
>TRBJ2-1|14|TRBV5-1
ASSLGQGAGYNEQF
>TRBJ1-4|14|TRBV7-2
ASSLAATGGNEKLF
>TRBJ1-2|11|TRBV19
ASSSQAIYGYT
>TRBJ1-5|12|TRBV7-8
ASRAAGFNQPQH
>NA|13|TRBV5-4
ASSPPGQARYEQY
>TRBJ1-6|12|TRBV10-3
AISDTGTRSPLH
>TRBJ2-5|13|TRBV6-5
ASRPITSGGGEQY
>TRBJ2-3|12|TRBV9
ASTLGPHTDTQY
>TRBJ2-6|11|TRBV19
ASINSGANVLT
>TRBJ2-7|8|TRBV27
ASSLCSRF
>TRBJ2-3|13|TRBV5-4
ASSPRTSGGHTQY